This T cell receptor beta chain emerged from a study of T cell changes during pregnancy in multiple sclerosis. The CDR3 has 15 residues. Germline V gene sequence: CDR1 GTSNPN, CDR2 SVGIG (reference sequence). Unmatched junction bases numbered 3, after V lost 0 bases and J lost 3 bases. Produced via immunoSEQ multiplex PCR; TCRdb's table is partial and in-frame only. This table has nearly 110,000 clones, roughly nine tenths appearing once. The receptor's source is a female donor with multiple sclerosis, enrolled in a pregnancy study. J is TRBJ2-1 and V is TRBV30, with 9 bases lining up with TRBD2. The sequencing used peripheral blood, collected before pregnancy. Written as DNA, the CDR3 is TGTGCCTGGAGTGTCGCTAGCGGGGTCTACAATGAGCAGTTCTTC. This translates into CAWSVASGVYNEQFF.